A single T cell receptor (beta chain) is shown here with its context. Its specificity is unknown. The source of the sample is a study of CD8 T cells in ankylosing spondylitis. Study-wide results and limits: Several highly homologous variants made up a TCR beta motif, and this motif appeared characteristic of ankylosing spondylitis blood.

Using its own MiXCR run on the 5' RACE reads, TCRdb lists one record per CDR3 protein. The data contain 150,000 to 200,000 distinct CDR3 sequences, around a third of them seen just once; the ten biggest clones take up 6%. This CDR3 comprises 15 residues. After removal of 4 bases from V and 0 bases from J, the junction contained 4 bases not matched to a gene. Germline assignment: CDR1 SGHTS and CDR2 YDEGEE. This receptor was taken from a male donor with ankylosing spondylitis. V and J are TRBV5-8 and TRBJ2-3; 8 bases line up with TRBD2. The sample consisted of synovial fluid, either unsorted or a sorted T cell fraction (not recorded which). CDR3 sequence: CASSRGRTSTDTQYF. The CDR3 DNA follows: TGTGCCAGCAGCCGCGGGAGGACTAGCACAGATACGCAGTATTTT.